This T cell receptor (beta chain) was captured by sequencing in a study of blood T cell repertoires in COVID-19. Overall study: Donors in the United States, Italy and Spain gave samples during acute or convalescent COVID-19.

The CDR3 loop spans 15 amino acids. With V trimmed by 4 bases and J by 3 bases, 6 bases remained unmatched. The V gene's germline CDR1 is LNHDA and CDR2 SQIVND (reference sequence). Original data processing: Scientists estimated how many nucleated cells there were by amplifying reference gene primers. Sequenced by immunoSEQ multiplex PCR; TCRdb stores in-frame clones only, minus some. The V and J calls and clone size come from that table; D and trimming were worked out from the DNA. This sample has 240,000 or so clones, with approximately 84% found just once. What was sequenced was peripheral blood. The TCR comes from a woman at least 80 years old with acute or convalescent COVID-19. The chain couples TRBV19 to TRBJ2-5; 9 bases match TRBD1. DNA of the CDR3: TGTGCCAGTAGTACTTCGGGACAGGGAAAAGAGACCCAGTACTTC. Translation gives CASSTSGQGKETQYF.